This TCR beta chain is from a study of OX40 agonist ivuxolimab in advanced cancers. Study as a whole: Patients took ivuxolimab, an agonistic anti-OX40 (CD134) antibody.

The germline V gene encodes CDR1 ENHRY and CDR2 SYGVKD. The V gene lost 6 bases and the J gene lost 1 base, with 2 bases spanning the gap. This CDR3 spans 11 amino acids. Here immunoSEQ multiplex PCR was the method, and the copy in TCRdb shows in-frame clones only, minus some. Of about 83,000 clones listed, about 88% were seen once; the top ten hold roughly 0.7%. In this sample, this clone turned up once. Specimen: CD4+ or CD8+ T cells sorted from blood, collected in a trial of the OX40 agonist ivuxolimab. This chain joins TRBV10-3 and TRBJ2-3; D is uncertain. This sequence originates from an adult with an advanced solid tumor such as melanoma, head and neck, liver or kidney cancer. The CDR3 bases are TGTGCCATCAGGGGCACAGATACGCAGTATTTT. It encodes CAIRGTDTQYF.